This record covers a single T cell receptor (beta chain). Its antigen remains unknown. The sample comes from a study of T cell repertoires in cytomegalovirus infection. Study information: Both recently identified HLA-C-restricted and well-studied HLA-B-restricted CMV epitopes were used in the study.

General study points: CMV carriers having the relevant HLA were flagged by cumulative public TCR beta family frequency. In two of eight donors, the top clonotype was HLA-C-restricted CMV-specific.

The CDR3 length is 15 residues. Trimming removed 5 bases at V and 2 bases at J, with 13 bases between. TCRdb redid the calling of the reads with MiXCR, one entry per CDR3 protein. Among about 770,000 distinct CDR3 sequences listed, around 29% were seen once. The source was cultured CD8+ T cells from PBMCs, collected from culture after CMV antigen stimulation. This sequence originates from a human donor in good health (CMV status not recorded). Some clones in this sample may be carry-over from other donors' samples. V and J are TRBV12-3 or TRBV12-4 and TRBJ2-1; D unclear. The CDR3 loop is CASSLSSLPYNEQFF. The CDR3 bases are TGTGCCAGCAGTCTCAGTTCATTACCCTACAATGAGCAGTTCTTC.